This T cell receptor beta chain was sequenced for a study of blood T cell repertoires in COVID-19. Turning to the study itself: PBMCs, B-cell-depleted T cells, or T cells provided the cDNA or gDNA that made up the material.

TCRdb's copy holds only in-frame clones and misses some; the assay was immunoSEQ multiplex PCR. The sample holds about 200,000 clones; roughly 80% are singletons and the top ten take 7% to 9%. The CDR3 contains 16 residues. The germline V and J ends were trimmed by 0 bases and 1 base, with 10 bases remaining between them. CDR1 is MNHNY and CDR2 is SVGAGI in the germline V gene (reference sequence). Across roughly 25 US areas, participants ranged in age from 18 to 89 years. In assigning cohorts, the study relied on participant-reported clinical history. The V gene is TRBV6-6, the J gene TRBJ1-5, with a tentative D call TRBD1 (6 bases). This TCR derives from a man in his forties who had recovered from COVID-19. The sample consisted of PBMCs or T cells enriched from blood (not recorded which). The CDR3 region has the DNA TGTGCCAGCAGTTACTCAAGCAGGGGCAGCAATCAGCCCCAGCATTTT. It encodes CASSYSSRGSNQPQHF.